This note documents a single TCR beta chain sequence. The DNA is left out, because the CDR3 cannot be placed on it with certainty; the CDR3 is given as TCRdb lists it. These data belong to a study of shared clonotypes between healthy human individuals. The CDR3 length is 15 residues, termini included. Assay: immunoSEQ multiplex PCR; the TCRdb copy retains only in-frame clones and omits some. Among millions of clones listed, roughly nine tenths were seen once. The rearrangement joins TRBV21-1 to TRBJ1-4. TRBV21-1 is described as a pseudogene. The source is a man between 18 and 29 years old in good health. Source material: naive CD4+ T cells sorted from blood. The subset denotes: CD45RA+ positively selected. The CDR3 spells CASISVGGGNEKLFF.